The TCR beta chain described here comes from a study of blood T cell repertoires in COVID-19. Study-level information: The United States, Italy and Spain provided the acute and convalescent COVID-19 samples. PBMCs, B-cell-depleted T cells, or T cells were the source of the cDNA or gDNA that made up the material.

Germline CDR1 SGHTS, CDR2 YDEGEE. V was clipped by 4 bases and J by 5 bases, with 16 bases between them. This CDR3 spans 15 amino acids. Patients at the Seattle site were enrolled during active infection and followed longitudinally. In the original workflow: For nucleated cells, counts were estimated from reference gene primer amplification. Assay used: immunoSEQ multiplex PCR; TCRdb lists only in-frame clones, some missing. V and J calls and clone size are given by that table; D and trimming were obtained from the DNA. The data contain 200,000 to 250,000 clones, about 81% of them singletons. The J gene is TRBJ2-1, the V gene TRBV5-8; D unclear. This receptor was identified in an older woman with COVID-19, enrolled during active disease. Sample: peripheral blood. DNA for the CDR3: TGTGCCAGCAGCCGCCATCCCCCAGGTAACAATGAGCAGTTCTTC. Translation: CASSRHPPGNNEQFF. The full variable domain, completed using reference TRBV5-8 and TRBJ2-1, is EAGVTQSPTHLIKTRGQQATLRCSPISGHTSVYWYQQALGLGLQFLLWYDEGEERNRGNFPPRFSGRQFPNYSSELNVNALELEDSALYLCASSRHPPGNNEQFFGPGTRLTVL.